A single sample is the source of the 20 T cell receptor beta chains below, sequenced in a study of T-cell memory formation after mild COVID-19 (dated by TCRdb to the early 2020s). Libraries came from 5' RACE. The instrument given in TCRdb is Illumina NovaSeq 6000. The raw public reads went through TCRdb reprocessing: fastp at Q25, MiXCR clone calling, in-frame beta chains kept. Each record represents a unique CDR3 protein, reported with the most common genes and DNA among its rows. The sample contains 150,000 to 200,000 distinct CDR3 sequences, approximately 12% of them found a single time. The biggest ten clones account for roughly 3.4% of the sample. Sequenced material: PBMCs or a T cell subset sorted from them (not recorded which). These receptors all stem from a man between 18 and 29 years old who had mild COVID-19 (a few samples of this study predate the infection). The sample titles of this study are shuffled in the database, so cell type and time point are left out; the donor was told from shared clones.

This chain joins TRBV28 and TRBJ2-5; 10 nucleotides align to TRBD1. From germline, CDR1 is MDHEN and CDR2 SYDVKM. V was clipped by 6 bases and J by 5 bases; unmatched bases: 24. The CDR3 sequence is 20 residues long. The CDR3 DNA sequence: TGTGCCAGCAGGGGATACGGGCGTTTCCAGGACAGGGGGAATGGTGAGACCCAGTACTTC. This codes for CASRGYGRFQDRGNGETQYF.

In its sample, this clonotype was seen many times. The rearrangement links TRBV20-1 to TRBJ2-7, with a possible D match to TRBD1 (6 bases). Germline CDR1 is DFQATT and CDR2 is SNEGSKA (reference sequence). V was shortened by 5 bases and J by 5 bases, with 10 bases between the two germline ends. The CDR3 is 11 residues long. The DNA for the CDR3 is TGCAGTGCTCAGGGGTCCGACGAGCAGTACTTC. Its protein product is CSAQGSDEQYF.

The chain has TRBV7-2 and TRBJ1-3; D unresolved. The CDR3 contains 14 residues. Trimming cost V 3 bases and J 4 bases, with 10 bases left between them. Germline loops: CDR1 SGHTA, CDR2 FQGNSA. The CDR3 here is CASSFFGSGNTIYF. In DNA, the CDR3 is TGTGCCAGCAGCTTTTTTGGGTCGGGAAACACCATATATTTT.

This rearrangement joins TRBV5-1 to TRBJ2-2; tentative D call: TRBD2 (6 bases). Germline loops: CDR1 SGHRS, CDR2 YFSETQ. V lost 0 bases to trimming and J lost 5 bases, with 17 bases between them. The CDR3 is made up of 17 amino acids. Written as DNA, the CDR3 is TGCGCCAGCAGCTTGGGACCCGGGACTCTTCATACCGGGGAGCTGTTTTTT. Its translation is CASSLGPGTLHTGELFF.

The chain recombines TRBV15 with TRBJ2-5; no definite D call. Deletions cut 1 base from V and 5 bases from J, with 5 bases between. This CDR3 spans 12 amino acids. Germline CDR1 reads LNHNV; CDR2 reads YYDKDF (reference sequence). This CDR3 is CATSRVMETQYF. The CDR3, as DNA: TGTGCCACCAGCAGAGTGATGGAGACCCAGTACTTC.

At least ten counts were recorded for this clonotype. The chain couples TRBV4-2 to TRBJ2-2; D is unresolved. This CDR3 has 16 residues. Germline values: CDR1 LGHNA, CDR2 YNFKEQ. Trimming removed 1 base from V and 6 bases from J, with 15 bases in between. Here the CDR3 reads CASSQVPSRFAGELFF. In nucleotides, the CDR3 is TGTGCCAGCAGCCAAGTTCCTAGTAGATTCGCCGGGGAGCTGTTTTTT.

This clonotype came up many times. The chain recombines TRBV5-6 with TRBJ2-7; 8 bases are shared with TRBD2. Germline trimming cut 0 bases from V and 0 bases from J; bases unmatched to any gene: 14. Germline-derived CDR1 and CDR2 are SGHDT and YYEEEE. The CDR3 loop spans 19 amino acids. The CDR3 region is CASSLASSSGGYSSYEQYV. In DNA form, the CDR3 reads TGTGCCAGCAGCTTGGCCAGTTCCAGCGGGGGTTACAGCTCCTACGAGCAGTACGTC.

This clonotype was observed a few times. The chain joins TRBV5-1 to TRBJ2-7, with D possibly being TRBD1 (6 bases). The CDR3 contains 16 residues. Trimming cost V 1 base and J 2 bases, with 16 bases left between them. From germline, CDR1 is SGHRS and CDR2 YFSETQ. The CDR3 region has the DNA TGCGCCAGCAGCTTGCGACCCCAAGGGGGTACCTACGAGCAGTACTTC. Encoded protein: CASSLRPQGGTYEQYF.

This clonotype has just a few counts. The chain is built from TRBV10-3 and TRBJ2-2, with 8 bases lining up with TRBD1. CDR1 is ENHRY and CDR2 is SYGVKD in the germline V gene. CDR3 length: 15 amino acids. The trim removed 8 bases at V and 2 bases at J, leaving 7 bases unmatched. CDR3: CAIGQGALNTGELFF. The CDR3 DNA sequence: TGTGCCATCGGGCAGGGGGCCCTTAACACCGGGGAGCTGTTTTTT.

This sequence joins TRBV4-3 and TRBJ2-5; D not certain. Trimming shortened V by 0 bases and J by 0 bases, and 11 bases separated the two germline ends. The CDR3 length is 16 residues. In germline, CDR1 is LGHNA, CDR2 YSLEER. CDR3 in amino acids: CASSQDYVSYQETQYF. CDR3 DNA sequence: TGCGCCAGCAGCCAAGATTATGTTTCGTACCAAGAGACCCAGTACTTC.

The chain joins TRBV4-2 to TRBJ1-2, with D uncertain. CDR3 length equals 17 residues. The germline gives CDR1 LGHNA, CDR2 YNFKEQ. V lost 4 bases, J lost 2 bases, and 20 bases lay in between. Here the CDR3 DNA reads TGTGCCAGCAGCCCCGAGGACGTAAGAGGATTAAACTATGGCTACACCTTC. This translates into CASSPEDVRGLNYGYTF.

The V call is TRBV6-5, the J call TRBJ1-1; 9 positions match TRBD1. The CDR3 has 16 amino acids. CDR1 is MNHEY and CDR2 is SVGAGI in the germline V gene. Unmatched junction bases numbered 7, after V lost 2 bases and J lost 3 bases. CDR3 amino acids: CASSYRYRGLDTEAFF. The CDR3 nucleotides read TGTGCCAGCAGTTACCGTTACAGGGGGCTTGACACTGAAGCTTTCTTT.

This clonotype came up a few times. This chain joins TRBV2 and TRBJ2-3; 8 bases fit TRBD2. CDR3 length: 15 residues. Germline CDR1 and CDR2: SNHLY and FYNNEI. J was trimmed by 1 base and V by 4 bases; bases with no gene match: 4. The CDR3 region has the DNA TGTGCCAGCAGTGTCGACGGGGGGGGCACAGATACGCAGTATTTT. It encodes CASSVDGGGTDTQYF. The variable domain in full, completed from reference TRBV2 and TRBJ2-3, reads EPEVTQTPSHQVTQMGQEVILRCVPISNHLYFYWYRQILGQKVEFLVSFYNNEISEKSEIFDDQFSVERPDGSNFTLKIRSTKLEDSAMYFCASSVDGGGTDTQYFGPGTRLTVL.

This clonotype was seen repeatedly, ten times or more. The genes are TRBV2 and TRBJ2-6; 9 positions match TRBD1. The CDR3 has 15 amino acids. With V trimmed by 4 bases and J by 2 bases, 0 bases remained unmatched. CDR1 SNHLY and CDR2 FYNNEI come from the germline V gene. CDR3 DNA sequence: TGTGCCAGCAGTGGGGACAGGGCTGGGGCCAACGTCCTGACTTTC. This sequence encodes CASSGDRAGANVLTF.

The rearrangement joins TRBV7-9 to TRBJ2-6, with a possible D match to TRBD2 (5 bases). Trimming took off 1 base at V and 2 bases at J, with 9 bases between the two ends. CDR3 length: 16 residues. Germline CDR1 SEHNR, CDR2 FQNEAQ (reference sequence). The chain's CDR3 is CASSLGFGAGANVLTF. CDR3 DNA sequence: TGTGCCAGCAGCTTAGGTTTCGGGGCTGGGGCCAACGTCCTGACTTTC.

The chain carries TRBV5-6 and TRBJ2-3, with TRBD2 matching over 13 bases. With 0 bases clipped from V and 7 bases from J, the junction kept 5 bases outside the gene matches. Germline values: CDR1 SGHDT, CDR2 YYEEEE. The CDR3 is 16 residues long. CDR3 DNA: TGTGCCAGCAGCTTGGCACTAGCGGGGGGGCCGAATACGCAGTATTTT. This encodes CASSLALAGGPNTQYF.

This clonotype was recorded a few times. CDR3 DNA sequence: TGCAGTGCTAGGGGCCCACACCCCAATCAGCCCCAGCATTTT. It codes for CSARGPHPNQPQHF. V gene TRBV20-1 combines with J gene TRBJ1-5; D gene ambiguous. Germline CDR1 reads DFQATT; CDR2 reads SNEGSKA (reference sequence). V gave up 3 bases and J gave up 3 bases, with 12 bases separating them. This CDR3 spans 14 amino acids.

J is TRBJ1-4 and V is TRBV7-2, with D perhaps TRBD1 (6 bases). CDR1 and CDR2 from the germline V gene are SGHTA and FQGNSA. This CDR3 is built from 16 residues. V gave up 2 bases and J gave up 2 bases, with 12 bases separating them. The chain's CDR3 is CASSLLPQGTNEKLFF. CDR3 nucleotides: TGTGCCAGCAGCTTACTCCCGCAGGGGACTAATGAAAAACTGTTTTTT.

This clonotype was seen only a few times. The chain employs TRBV28 and TRBJ1-2, with D possibly TRBD1 on 6 matching bases. The germline V gene has CDR1 MDHEN and CDR2 SYDVKM. The V gene lost 7 bases and the J gene lost 4 bases, with 13 bases spanning the gap. The length of the CDR3 is 13 residues. The CDR3 DNA reads as TGTGCCAGCAATTGGGGGGCGGCCTATGGCTACACCTTC. Translating gives CASNWGAAYGYTF.

V is TRBV6-1 and J is TRBJ1-2; 8 nucleotides match TRBD1. V was pared by 6 bases and J by 4 bases, with 4 bases of the junction left unmatched. This CDR3 has 13 residues. Germline loops: CDR1 MNHNS, CDR2 SASEGT. The CDR3 DNA reads TGTGCCAGCAGGACAGGGGTTGCCTATGGCTACACCTTC. It encodes CASRTGVAYGYTF.